This T cell receptor (beta chain) emerged from a study of patients and donors after allogeneic stem cell transplantation. CDR3 size: 16 residues. The trim removed 1 base at V and 7 bases at J, leaving 8 bases unmatched. TCRdb recomputed calls from the RT-PCR reads with MiXCR, one row per CDR3 protein. The sample lists about 200,000 distinct CDR3 sequences; about 40% were seen once. The rearrangement links TRBV12-3 or TRBV12-4 to TRBJ1-5; 9 bases are a match to TRBD1. Sequencing was carried out using blood, either unsorted or a sorted T cell fraction (not recorded which). This clonotype was sampled from a human donor who was either an allogeneic HSCT recipient or a stem cell or donor lymphocyte infusion donor (not recorded which). It is not recorded whose cells these are; they may come from a transplant donor. The DNA for the CDR3 is TGTGCCAGCAGTTTAGGATCGGGACAGGGAACGCAGCCCCAGCATTTT. Its protein product is CASSLGSGQGTQPQHF.